A single sample gave rise to the 30 T cell receptor beta chains below, sequenced in a study of blood T cell repertoires in COVID-19. Data came from immunoSEQ multiplex PCR; TCRdb stores just in-frame clones and leaves some out. The table shows about 100,000 clones, with 85% to 90% occurring only once. The specimen was peripheral blood. The source of these receptors is a human donor in a cohort sampled during active COVID-19.

The chain couples TRBV6-1 to TRBJ2-1, with TRBD1 as a possible D gene (6 bases). CDR3 length: 15 amino acids. V was cut by 2 bases and J by 7 bases, with 15 bases left in between. CDR1 is MNHNS, CDR2 SASEGT, per germline. CDR3 sequence (DNA): TGTGCCAGCAGTGAAATTCCACAGGGTGGAAATGAGCAGTTCTTC. Encoded protein: CASSEIPQGGNEQFF.

The V call is TRBV19, the J call TRBJ2-5; TRBD1 is a possible D gene (5 bases). The CDR3 extends over 13 amino acids. Between the trimmed V and J ends, which lost 7 bases and 4 bases, there was a span of 13 bases. Germline V gene sequence: CDR1 LNHDA, CDR2 SQIVND (reference sequence). The CDR3 nucleotides are TGTGCCAGTACGGGCAGGGTGGGAGAGACCCAGTACTTC. It specifies CASTGRVGETQYF.

CDR3 sequence: CASSVGQGNSYEQYF. CDR3 DNA: TGCGCCAGCAGCGTAGGACAGGGGAACTCCTACGAGCAGTACTTC. The chain combines TRBV10-1 with TRBJ2-7; 9 positions agree with TRBD1. V trimming: 6 bases; J trimming: 0 bases; junction bases outside the gene matches: 6. Germline CDR1 and CDR2: WNHNN and SYGVQD (reference sequence). The CDR3 loop spans 15 amino acids.

The J gene is TRBJ1-1, the V gene TRBV5-1; 8 nucleotides agree with TRBD1. In germline, CDR1 is SGHRS, CDR2 YFSETQ. The CDR3 is made up of 15 amino acids. V was clipped by 4 bases and J by 4 bases; unmatched bases: 9. The CDR3 loop is CASSPRTGRVTEAFF. CDR3 bases: TGCGCCAGCAGCCCCCGGACAGGGAGGGTCACTGAAGCTTTCTTT.

This sequence joins TRBV29-1 and TRBJ2-1; 7 bases are a match to TRBD1. CDR1 is SQVTM, CDR2 ANQGSEA, per germline. The CDR3 is made up of 14 amino acids. V was pared by 5 bases and J by 2 bases, with 6 bases of the junction left unmatched. The chain's CDR3 is CSVSSGTAYNEQFF. DNA for the CDR3: TGCAGCGTTTCGTCCGGGACAGCCTACAATGAGCAGTTCTTC.

The chain combines TRBV19 with TRBJ2-1; 7 nucleotides agree with TRBD1. The CDR3 has 15 residues. The J segment lost 6 bases and the V segment lost 1 base, leaving 6 bases of the junction unmatched. Germline V gene lookup returns CDR1 LNHDA and CDR2 SQIVND (reference sequence). CDR3 sequence: CASSIVPTGANEQFF. The CDR3 DNA is TGTGCCAGTAGTATAGTGCCCACAGGGGCCAATGAGCAGTTCTTC.

The gene calls are TRBV28 and TRBJ2-1; 10 nucleotides line up with TRBD1. Germline loops: CDR1 MDHEN, CDR2 SYDVKM. There are 16 residues in the CDR3. Trimming took 7 bases from V and 6 from J; bases not matched to a gene: 12. CDR3 sequence (DNA): TGTGCCAGCATCCCTTCAGCTGGACAGGGGGGCAATGAGCAGTTCTTC. It translates to CASIPSAGQGGNEQFF.

This clone has more than one count but fewer than ten. The CDR3 spells CASSQITGENGYTF. The CDR3 DNA reads as TGCGCCAGCAGCCAAATTACAGGGGAGAATGGCTACACCTTC. V and J are TRBV4-1 and TRBJ1-2; 7 positions match TRBD1. In germline, CDR1 is MGHRA, CDR2 YSYEKL. The CDR3 has 14 amino acids. Trimming cost V 2 bases and J 6 bases; bases outside gene matches: 6.

Regarding this clone: Other DNA sequences in the sample encode the same CDR3. J is TRBJ1-3 and V is TRBV28; D remains unclear. Germline CDR1 MDHEN, CDR2 SYDVKM. This CDR3 region has 13 residues. Trimming took off 3 bases at V and 3 bases at J, with 6 bases between the two ends. Here the CDR3 reads CASSFGVGNTIYF. CDR3 in DNA: TGTGCCAGCAGTTTCGGTGTTGGAAACACCATATATTTT.

CDR3 nucleotide sequence: TGTGCCAGCAGCTTAGACAGGGGGCGGTACGAGCAGTACTTC. Amino acid sequence: CASSLDRGRYEQYF. This chain links TRBV5-6 with TRBJ2-7; 10 bases fit TRBD1. The V and J ends lost 2 bases and 4 bases, in that order; junction bases with no gene match: 3. This CDR3 is built from 14 residues. Germline assignment: CDR1 SGHDT and CDR2 YYEEEE.

V and J are TRBV27 and TRBJ2-7; maybe TRBD2 (6 bases). CDR1 is MNHEY, CDR2 SMNVEV, per germline (reference sequence). The CDR3 covers 13 residues. V was cut by 2 bases and J by 3 bases, with 8 bases left in between. CDR3 sequence reads: CASSLVGGYEQYF. CDR3 sequence (DNA): TGTGCCAGCAGTTTAGTCGGGGGCTACGAGCAGTACTTC.

This clone has a single count. The rearrangement links TRBV24-1 to TRBJ1-5, with 7 bases aligning to TRBD1. The length of the CDR3 is 15 residues. Germline values: CDR1 KGHDR, CDR2 SFDVKD. J was trimmed by 5 bases and V by 5 bases; bases with no gene match: 8. As DNA, the CDR3 is TGTGCCACCAGTGGTCACCGGGACAGAGATCAGCCCCAGCATTTT. This gives the protein CATSGHRDRDQPQHF.

CDR3 in amino acids: CASSEAGQYSNQPQHF. CDR3 coding DNA: TGTGCCAGCAGTGAAGCGGGACAGTATAGCAATCAGCCCCAGCATTTT. V and J are TRBV2 and TRBJ1-5; TRBD1 matches at 7 bases. CDR3 size: 16 residues. CDR1 and CDR2 (germline): SNHLY, FYNNEI. The trim removed 0 bases at V and 0 bases at J, leaving 2 bases unmatched.

The chain recombines TRBV30 with TRBJ2-7; no clear D. CDR3 length: 11 residues. Germline-derived CDR1 and CDR2 are GTSNPN and SVGIG (reference sequence). Trimming pared 5 bases from V and 3 bases from J, leaving 8 bases between. CDR3 amino acids: CAWEQSYEQYF. In nucleotides, the CDR3 is TGTGCCTGGGAACAGAGCTACGAGCAGTACTTC.

The chain carries TRBV2 and TRBJ2-7; TRBD2 aligns across 10 bases. The V gene's germline CDR1 is SNHLY and CDR2 FYNNEI. The J segment lost 5 bases and the V segment lost 10 bases, leaving 5 bases of the junction unmatched. This CDR3 region has 12 residues. The CDR3 loop reads CATHLAGDEQYF. CDR3 nucleotides: TGTGCCACCCATCTAGCGGGAGACGAGCAGTACTTC.

This clone was detected a few times. The chain couples TRBV7-8 to TRBJ2-1; 14 nucleotides line up with TRBD2. The ends lost 4 bases at V and 2 bases at J; junction bases unmatched: 10. This CDR3 spans 19 amino acids. In germline, CDR1 is SGHVS, CDR2 FQNEAQ. CDR3 amino acids: CASSSGLAGAAGTYNEQFF. The CDR3 bases are TGTGCCAGCAGCTCGGGACTAGCGGGAGCCGCGGGGACCTACAATGAGCAGTTCTTC.

This clone has more than one count but fewer than ten. The chain links TRBV6-2 or TRBV6-3 to TRBJ2-7; tentative D call: TRBD2 (7 bases). The germline V and J ends were trimmed by 3 bases and 0 bases, with 27 bases remaining between them. CDR1 is MNHEY, CDR2 SVGEGT, per germline. CDR3 length: 20 residues. The CDR3 region has the DNA TGTGCCAGCAGTTATCATCCCCTCCCCTGGGGGGGACAAGACTCCTACGAGCAGTACTTC. Encoded protein: CASSYHPLPWGGQDSYEQYF.

V and J are TRBV7-6 and TRBJ2-6, with TRBD2 matching over 8 bases. The V segment lost 5 bases and the J segment 2 bases; nucleotides outside the gene matches: 8. Germline CDR1 and CDR2: SGHVS and FNYEAQ. The CDR3 runs 17 residues. This CDR3 is CASSPGGGQAGANVLTF. The CDR3 DNA reads as TGTGCCAGCAGCCCCGGGGGGGGCCAGGCTGGGGCCAACGTCCTGACTTTC.

The chain joins TRBV28 to TRBJ2-3; D is perhaps TRBD2 (6 bases). The germline CDR1 and CDR2 sequences are MDHEN and SYDVKM. CDR3 length: 16 residues. Trimming took off 4 bases at V and 4 bases at J, with 18 bases between the two ends. This chain's CDR3 is CASSSQGSGSPDTQYF. Here the CDR3 DNA reads TGTGCCAGCAGTTCTCAGGGTTCCGGGAGTCCAGATACGCAGTATTTT.

The CDR3, as DNA: TGCAGCGTTGAGGATGGGAGGGGGACCGGGGAGCTGTTTTTT. Translation gives CSVEDGRGTGELFF. V gene TRBV29-1 combines with J gene TRBJ2-2; a possible D gene is TRBD2 (7 bases). The CDR3 runs to 14 residues. CDR1 and CDR2 from the germline V gene are SQVTM and ANQGSEA. V lost 3 bases, J lost 5 bases, and 13 bases lay in between.

The chain joins TRBV29-1 to TRBJ1-2; the match to TRBD1 covers 7 bases. The germline V gene encodes CDR1 SQVTM and CDR2 ANQGSEA. V trimming: 0 bases; J trimming: 3 bases; junction bases outside the gene matches: 16. The CDR3 runs to 18 residues. CDR3 in amino acids: CSVEDGQDPFGWDYGYTF. The DNA for the CDR3 is TGCAGCGTTGAAGACGGACAGGACCCATTCGGGTGGGACTATGGCTACACCTTC.

V usage is TRBV10-3 and J usage is TRBJ2-2, with unresolved D. This CDR3 has 13 residues. Germline-derived CDR1 and CDR2 are ENHRY and SYGVKD. The CDR3 here is CETTGDLGGELFF. Here the CDR3 DNA reads TGTGAAACGACCGGAGACCTTGGCGGGGAGCTGTTTTTT.

This clone has only a few counts. V is TRBV6-2 or TRBV6-3 and J is TRBJ2-2; 11 positions match TRBD2. V shed 5 bases, J shed 5 bases, and the junction held 7 bases outside the gene matches. The length of the CDR3 is 16 residues. Per the germline V gene, CDR1 is MNHEY and CDR2 is SVGEGT. The CDR3 coding sequence is TGTGCCAGCAGTGGCCTAGCGGGAGGTTGGACCGGGGAGCTGTTTTTT. Translated: CASSGLAGGWTGELFF.

J is TRBJ2-5 and V is TRBV5-1, with TRBD2 identical over 7 bases. There are 15 residues in the CDR3. Trimming removed 0 bases from V and 5 bases from J; junction bases left unmatched: 7. Germline CDR1 is SGHRS and CDR2 is YFSETQ. The CDR3 loop reads CASSLAAGVAETQYF. CDR3 DNA sequence: TGCGCCAGCAGCTTGGCGGCGGGAGTGGCGGAGACCCAGTACTTC. The full variable domain, with the rest looked up from reference TRBV5-1 and TRBJ2-5, is KAGVTQTPRYLIKTRGQQVTLSCSPISGHRSVSWYQQTPGQGLQFLFEYFSETQRNKGNFPGRFSGRQFSNSRSEMNVSTLELGDSALYLCASSLAAGVAETQYFGPGTRLLVL.

The rearrangement uses TRBV12-3 or TRBV12-4 and TRBJ1-3; unclear D gene. There are 11 residues in the CDR3. V gave up 5 bases and J gave up 4 bases, with 3 bases separating them. This chain's CDR3 is CASSLGNTIYF. The CDR3 bases are TGTGCCAGCAGTCTGGGAAACACCATATATTTT.

The chain joins TRBV11-3 to TRBJ2-3; 13 positions agree with TRBD2. CDR1 is SGHNT and CDR2 is YENEEA in the germline V gene. CDR3 size: 16 residues. J lost 2 bases, V lost 5 bases, and 4 bases had no gene match. CDR3 amino acids: CASSQGTSGNTDTQYF. CDR3 bases: TGTGCCAGCAGCCAGGGGACTAGCGGGAACACAGATACGCAGTATTTT.

The V gene is TRBV12-3 or TRBV12-4, the J gene TRBJ2-3; a possible D gene is TRBD1 (5 bases). The CDR3 totals 11 residues. The V end lost 3 bases, the J end lost 10 bases, and 8 bases lay between the germline ends. The CDR3 DNA reads as TGTGCCAGCAGTTTTAGGGGTGCGCAGTATTTT. Translating gives CASSFRGAQYF.

V usage is TRBV7-2 and J usage is TRBJ2-5, with 7 bases fitting TRBD1. CDR3 length: 12 amino acids. CDR1 SGHTA and CDR2 FQGNSA come from the germline V gene. The V gene end was trimmed by 8 bases and the J gene end by 5 bases; junction bases not matched to a gene: 5. CDR3 amino acids: CASLGGRETQYF. DNA of the CDR3: TGTGCCAGCCTAGGGGGCCGGGAGACCCAGTACTTC. The full variable domain, in which reference TRBV7-2 and TRBJ2-5 provide the parts outside the CDR3, is GAGVSQSPSNKVTEKGKDVELRCDPISGHTALYWYRQSLGQGLEFLIYFQGNSAPDKSGLPSDRFSAERTGGSVSTLTIQRTQQEDSAVYLCASLGGRETQYFGPGTRLLVL.

The genes are TRBV10-2 and TRBJ2-7; 8 bases agree with TRBD2. There are 15 residues in the CDR3. V lost 3 bases, J lost 1 base, and 5 bases stayed unmatched. CDR1 and CDR2 from the germline V gene are WSHSY and SAAADI. CDR3 sequence: CASSEFPGGSYEQYF. In DNA, the CDR3 is TGCGCCAGCAGTGAATTTCCGGGAGGGTCCTACGAGCAGTACTTC.

This chain joins TRBV18 and TRBJ2-7, with D uncertain. V lost 8 bases and J lost 4, with 6 bases in between. This CDR3 has 10 residues. CDR1 and CDR2 (germline): KGHSH, LQKENI. CDR3: CASPSYEQYF. CDR3 nucleotides: TGTGCCAGCCCATCATACGAGCAGTACTTC. Full variable domain (rest looked up from reference TRBV18 and TRBJ2-7): NAGVMQNPRHLVRRRGQEARLRCSPMKGHSHVYWYRQLPEEGLKFMVYLQKENIIDESGMPKERFSAEFPKEGPSILRIQQVVRGDSAAYFCASPSYEQYFGPGTRLTVT.